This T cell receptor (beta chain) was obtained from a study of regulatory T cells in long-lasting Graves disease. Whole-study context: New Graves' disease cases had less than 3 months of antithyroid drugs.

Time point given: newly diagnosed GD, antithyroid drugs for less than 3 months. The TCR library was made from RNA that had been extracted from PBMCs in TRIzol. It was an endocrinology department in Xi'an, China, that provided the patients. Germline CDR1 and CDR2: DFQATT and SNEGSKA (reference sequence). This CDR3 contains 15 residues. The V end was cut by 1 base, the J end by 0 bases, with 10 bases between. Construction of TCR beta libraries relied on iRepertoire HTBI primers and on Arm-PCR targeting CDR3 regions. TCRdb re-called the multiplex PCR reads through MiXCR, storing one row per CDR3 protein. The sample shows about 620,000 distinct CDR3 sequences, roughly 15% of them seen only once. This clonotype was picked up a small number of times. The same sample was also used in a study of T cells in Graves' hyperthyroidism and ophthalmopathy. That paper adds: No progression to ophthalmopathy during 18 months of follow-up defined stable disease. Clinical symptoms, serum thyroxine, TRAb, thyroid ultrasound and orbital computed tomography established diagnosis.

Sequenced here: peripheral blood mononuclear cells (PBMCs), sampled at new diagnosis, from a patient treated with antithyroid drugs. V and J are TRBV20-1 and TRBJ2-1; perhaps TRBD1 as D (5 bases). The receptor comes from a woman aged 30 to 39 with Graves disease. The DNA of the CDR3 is TGCAGTGCTAGAGCCCACAGGAGCTCCTACAATGAGCAGTTCTTC. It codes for CSARAHRSSYNEQFF.